These T cell receptor beta chains were read from a single sample in a study of T cell repertoires in cytomegalovirus infection. From the reads, TCRdb called clonotypes with MiXCR, one entry per CDR3 protein. The sample records over 150,000 distinct CDR3 sequences, about 21% being singletons. The sample comprised PBMCs. The receptor set was obtained from a human donor in good health (CMV status not recorded). Some clones in this sample may be carry-over from other donors' samples. The CDR3 runs from the conserved cysteine through the conserved F or W. Fields, in order: D gene, J gene, clone size, V gene, CDR3 protein, CDR3 DNA. The D gene is left open where the match is weak. Clone size appears in some rows only: once, few, many, or a class for an expanded clone.

D gene: TRBD1
J gene: TRBJ2-3
clone size: NA
V gene: TRBV5-4
CDR3 protein: CASSPVGQGYSTDTQYF
CDR3 DNA: TGTGCCAGCAGCCCCGTAGGACAGGGCTATTCCACAGATACGCAGTATTTT

D gene: NA
J gene: TRBJ1-2
clone size: many
V gene: TRBV7-2
CDR3 protein: CASSLDAPSNYGYTF
CDR3 DNA: TGTGCCAGCAGCTTAGACGCCCCATCTAACTATGGCTACACCTTC

D gene: NA
J gene: TRBJ2-6
clone size: many
V gene: TRBV11-1
CDR3 protein: CASVGSGANVLTF
CDR3 DNA: TGTGCCAGCGTGGGCTCTGGGGCCAACGTCCTGACTTTC

D gene: NA
J gene: TRBJ1-5
clone size: many
V gene: TRBV6-2/TRBV6-3
CDR3 protein: CASSYFIGSGTASSNQPQHF
CDR3 DNA: TGTGCCAGCAGTTACTTTATCGGATCCGGGACGGCTTCTTCCAATCAGCCCCAGCATTTT

D gene: NA
J gene: TRBJ1-1
clone size: NA
V gene: TRBV7-9
CDR3 protein: CASSLGHLNTEAFF
CDR3 DNA: TGTGCCAGCAGCTTGGGTCACCTGAACACTGAAGCTTTCTTT

D gene: NA
J gene: TRBJ2-1
clone size: NA
V gene: TRBV10-3
CDR3 protein: CAISEIIASDADEQFF
CDR3 DNA: TGTGCCATCAGTGAGATTATAGCGTCCGATGCCGATGAGCAGTTCTTC

D gene: NA
J gene: TRBJ2-2
clone size: many
V gene: TRBV7-2
CDR3 protein: CASSLGTANTGELFF
CDR3 DNA: TGTGCCAGCAGCTTAGGAACGGCGAACACCGGGGAGCTGTTTTTT

D gene: TRBD2
J gene: TRBJ2-3
clone size: NA
V gene: TRBV7-9
CDR3 protein: CASRAGTSGGRSTDTQYF
CDR3 DNA: TGTGCCAGCAGGGCCGGGACTAGCGGGGGGCGGAGCACAGATACGCAGTATTTT

D gene: NA
J gene: TRBJ2-5
clone size: NA
V gene: TRBV7-7
CDR3 protein: CASSLSEVQETQYF
CDR3 DNA: TGTGCTAGCAGCTTATCTGAGGTGCAGGAGACCCAGTACTTC

D gene: NA
J gene: TRBJ1-2
clone size: NA
V gene: TRBV6-6
CDR3 protein: CASSGPTRTRGYTF
CDR3 DNA: TGTGCCAGCAGTGGGCCGACACGGACTCGGGGCTACACCTTC

D gene: TRBD2
J gene: TRBJ2-7
clone size: few
V gene: TRBV20-1
CDR3 protein: CSASTGGRNEQYF
CDR3 DNA: TGCAGTGCTAGTACGGGGGGAAGGAACGAGCAGTACTTC

D gene: TRBD1
J gene: TRBJ1-5
clone size: NA
V gene: TRBV6-5
CDR3 protein: CVSRTGAVGNQPQHF
CDR3 DNA: TGTGTCAGCAGAACAGGGGCGGTTGGCAATCAGCCCCAGCATTTT

D gene: TRBD1
J gene: TRBJ1-2
clone size: many
V gene: TRBV28
CDR3 protein: CASRPSGQVIYGYTF
CDR3 DNA: TGTGCCAGCAGGCCGTCGGGACAGGTGATCTATGGCTACACCTTC

D gene: NA
J gene: TRBJ1-1
clone size: NA
V gene: TRBV12-3/TRBV12-4
CDR3 protein: CASNLRGGYTEAFF
CDR3 DNA: TGTGCCAGCAATCTGCGGGGGGGTTACACTGAAGCTTTCTTT

D gene: NA
J gene: TRBJ1-6
clone size: NA
V gene: TRBV7-2
CDR3 protein: CASSFRSAGSPLHF
CDR3 DNA: TGTGCCAGCAGCTTTCGCTCGGCGGGCTCACCCCTCCACTTT

D gene: NA
J gene: TRBJ1-3
clone size: few
V gene: TRBV6-6
CDR3 protein: CASSQGRGNTIYF
CDR3 DNA: TGTGCCAGCAGCCAGGGACGGGGAAACACCATATATTTT

D gene: NA
J gene: TRBJ1-6
clone size: few
V gene: TRBV25-1
CDR3 protein: CASSDVLRSSPLHF
CDR3 DNA: TGTGCCAGCAGTGATGTGCTGAGAAGTTCACCCCTCCACTTT

D gene: NA
J gene: TRBJ1-2
clone size: few
V gene: TRBV11-2
CDR3 protein: CASSLNREVGYTF
CDR3 DNA: TGTGCCAGCAGCTTAAACAGGGAAGTTGGCTACACCTTC

D gene: NA
J gene: TRBJ2-1
clone size: once
V gene: TRBV7-9
CDR3 protein: CASSFQVVPLSEQFF
CDR3 DNA: TGTGCCAGCAGCTTTCAGGTAGTTCCCCTCAGTGAGCAGTTCTTC

D gene: NA
J gene: TRBJ1-3
clone size: few
V gene: TRBV12-3/TRBV12-4
CDR3 protein: CASGDGQYGNTIYF
CDR3 DNA: TGTGCCAGCGGAGACGGACAGTATGGAAACACCATATATTTT

D gene: TRBD2
J gene: TRBJ2-7
clone size: NA
V gene: TRBV7-2
CDR3 protein: CVSSPRSGRDEQYF
CDR3 DNA: TGTGTCAGCAGCCCTAGAAGCGGGAGGGACGAGCAGTACTTC

D gene: TRBD1
J gene: TRBJ1-4
clone size: NA
V gene: TRBV7-9
CDR3 protein: CASSAGQTNEKLFF
CDR3 DNA: TGTGCCAGCAGCGCGGGACAGACTAATGAAAAACTGTTTTTT

D gene: NA
J gene: TRBJ2-7
clone size: few
V gene: TRBV11-3
CDR3 protein: CASSLDGAAGEQYF
CDR3 DNA: TGTGCCAGCAGCTTAGATGGGGCCGCAGGAGAGCAGTACTTC

D gene: TRBD1
J gene: TRBJ1-1
clone size: few
V gene: TRBV5-4
CDR3 protein: CASSSPDRLNTEAFF
CDR3 DNA: TGTGCCAGCAGCTCTCCGGACAGGCTGAACACTGAAGCTTTCTTT

D gene: NA
J gene: TRBJ2-7
clone size: NA
V gene: TRBV28
CDR3 protein: CASSNRAGEQYF
CDR3 DNA: TGTGCCAGCAGCAACAGGGCGGGGGAGCAGTACTTC

D gene: NA
J gene: TRBJ1-2
clone size: many
V gene: TRBV7-2
CDR3 protein: CASSPAPGLLRGYTF
CDR3 DNA: TGTGCCAGCAGCCCCGCTCCCGGGCTTTTGCGCGGCTACACCTTC